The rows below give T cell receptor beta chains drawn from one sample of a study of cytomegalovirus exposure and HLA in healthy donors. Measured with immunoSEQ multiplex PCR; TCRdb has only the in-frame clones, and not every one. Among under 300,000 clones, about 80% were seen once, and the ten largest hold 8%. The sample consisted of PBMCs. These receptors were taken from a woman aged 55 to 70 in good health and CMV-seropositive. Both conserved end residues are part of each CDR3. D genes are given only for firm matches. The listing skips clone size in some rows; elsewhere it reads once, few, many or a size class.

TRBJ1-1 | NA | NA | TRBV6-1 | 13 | TGTGCCAGCGGGGACACCTTGAACACTGAAGCTTTCTTT | CASGDTLNTEAFF
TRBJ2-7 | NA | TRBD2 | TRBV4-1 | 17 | TGCGCCAGCAGCCAAGTCCCTTGGGGACTAGCGGGATACGAGCAGTACTTC | CASSQVPWGLAGYEQYF
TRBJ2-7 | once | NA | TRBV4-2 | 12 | TGTGCCAGCAGCCAAGATCTCGGCGAGCAGTACTTC | CASSQDLGEQYF
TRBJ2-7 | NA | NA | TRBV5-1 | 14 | TGCGCCAGCAGCCCGGGGGGCCTCAGTCCCGAGCAGTACTTC | CASSPGGLSPEQYF
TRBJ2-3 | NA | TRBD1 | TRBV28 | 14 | TGTGCCAGCAGTTCCCCGGGACAGTTAGATACGCAGTATTTT | CASSSPGQLDTQYF
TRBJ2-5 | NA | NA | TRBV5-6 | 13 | TGTGCCAGCAGCTCTAGGGGTGGAGAGACCCAGTACTTC | CASSSRGGETQYF
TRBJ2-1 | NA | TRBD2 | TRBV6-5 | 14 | TGTGCCAGCAGTTACGTGGGAGGGTCCAATGAGCAGTTCTTC | CASSYVGGSNEQFF
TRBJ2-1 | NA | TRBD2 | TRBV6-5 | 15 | TGTGCCAGCAGTTACCGGACTAGCGGTAATTCCGAGCAGTTCTTC | CASSYRTSGNSEQFF
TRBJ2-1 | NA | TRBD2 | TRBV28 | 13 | TGTGCTGTGCGGGAGGGCCTAGGAAATGAGCAGTTCTTC | CAVREGLGNEQFF
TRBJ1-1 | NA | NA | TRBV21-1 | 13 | TGTGCCAGCAGCAAAAAACAGGGTATTGAAGCTTTCTTT | CASSKKQGIEAFF
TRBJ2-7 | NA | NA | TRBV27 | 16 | TGTGCCAGCAGACCTATCGGACTAATTAGCTCCTACGAGCAGTACTTC | CASRPIGLISSYEQYF
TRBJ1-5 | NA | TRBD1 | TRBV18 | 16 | TGTGCCAGCTCACCGGGACAGCCTTATAGCAATCAGCCCCAGCATTTT | CASSPGQPYSNQPQHF
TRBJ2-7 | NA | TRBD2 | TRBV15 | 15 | TGTGCCACCAGCAAACTGACTAGCGGGAGAAGCGAGCAGTACTTC | CATSKLTSGRSEQYF
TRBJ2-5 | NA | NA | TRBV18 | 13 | TGTGCCAGCTCACCATCTAGCCTAGAGACCCAGTACTTC | CASSPSSLETQYF
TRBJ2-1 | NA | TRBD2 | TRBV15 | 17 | TGTGCCACCAGCACCTTGGAGACTAGCGGGATGAAGAATGAGCAGTTCTTC | CATSTLETSGMKNEQFF
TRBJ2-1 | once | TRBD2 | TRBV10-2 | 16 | TGCGCCAGCAGTGGATTAGCGGGAGGCGCCTACAATGAGCAGTTCTTC | CASSGLAGGAYNEQFF
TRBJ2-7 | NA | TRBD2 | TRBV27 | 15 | TGTGCCAGCAGTTTTCGGACTAGCGGGTCCTACGAGCAGTACTTC | CASSFRTSGSYEQYF
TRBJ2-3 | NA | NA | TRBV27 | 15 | TGTGCCAGCAAACGGTCGGGGACTCCTGCAGATACGCAGTATTTT | CASKRSGTPADTQYF
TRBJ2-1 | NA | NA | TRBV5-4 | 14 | TGTGCCAGCAGCTTAGACAGTCACTACAATGAGCAGTTCTTC | CASSLDSHYNEQFF
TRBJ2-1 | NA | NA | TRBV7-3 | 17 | TGTGCCAGCAGCCCAAAAGGTGGGGACTCCCGGGTCTATGAGCAGTTCTTC | CASSPKGGDSRVYEQFF
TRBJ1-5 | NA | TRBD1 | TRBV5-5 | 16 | TGTGCCAGCAGCTTAGGAGGGCGGGACAGTGTAAAGGCCCAGCATTTT | CASSLGGRDSVKAQHF
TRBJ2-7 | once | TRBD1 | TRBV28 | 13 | TGTGCCAGCAGATCCGGGACAGGCTACGAGCAGTACTTC | CASRSGTGYEQYF
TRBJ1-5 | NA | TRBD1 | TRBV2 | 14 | TGTGCCAGCAGTCAGGACAGGGAAGTACAGCCCCAGCATTTT | CASSQDREVQPQHF
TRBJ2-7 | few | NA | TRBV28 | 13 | TGTGCCAGCAGTGGACGCCGGGGGTACGAGCAGTACTTC | CASSGRRGYEQYF
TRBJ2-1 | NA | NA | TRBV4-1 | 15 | TGCGCCAGCAGCCAAGCTGCGTCTTCCTACAATGAGCAGTTCTTC | CASSQAASSYNEQFF
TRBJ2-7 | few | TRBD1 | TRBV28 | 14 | TGTGCCAGCAGTTCGGGGACAGGGATCTACGAGCAGTACTTC | CASSSGTGIYEQYF
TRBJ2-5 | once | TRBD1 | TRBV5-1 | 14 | TGCGCCAGCAGTATGGGACAGGGGGAAGAGACCCAGTACTTC | CASSMGQGEETQYF
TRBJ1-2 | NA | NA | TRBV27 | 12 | TGTGCCAGCAGTTACGGAGGTGGTGGCTACACCTTC | CASSYGGGGYTF